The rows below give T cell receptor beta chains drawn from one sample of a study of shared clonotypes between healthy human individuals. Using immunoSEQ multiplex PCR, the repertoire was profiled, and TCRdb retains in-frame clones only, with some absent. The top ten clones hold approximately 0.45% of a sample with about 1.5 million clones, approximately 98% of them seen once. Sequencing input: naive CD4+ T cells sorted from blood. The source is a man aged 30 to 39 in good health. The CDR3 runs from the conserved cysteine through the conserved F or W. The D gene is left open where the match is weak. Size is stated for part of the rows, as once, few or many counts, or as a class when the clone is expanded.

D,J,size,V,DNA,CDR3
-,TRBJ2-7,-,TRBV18,TGTGCCAGCTCACCGGACCACTACGAGCAGTACTTC,CASSPDHYEQYF
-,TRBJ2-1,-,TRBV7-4,TGTGCCAGCAGCTTAGATTGGCAGGGAGGTGAGCAGTTCTTC,CASSLDWQGGEQFF
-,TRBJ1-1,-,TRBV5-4,TGTGCCAGCAGCGGACAAGGGGTCACTGAAGCTTTCTTT,CASSGQGVTEAFF
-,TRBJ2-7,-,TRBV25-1,TGTGCCAGCAGTACAGGCGAGCAGTACTTC,CASSTGEQYF
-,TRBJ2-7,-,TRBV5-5,TGTGCCAGCAGCTTGCAGGGGCTCTGGGAGCAGTACTTC,CASSLQGLWEQYF
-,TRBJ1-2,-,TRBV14,TGTGCCAGCAGCCATCACGGGGGGAACTATGGCTACACCTTC,CASSHHGGNYGYTF
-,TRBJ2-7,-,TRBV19,TGTGCCAGTAGTAGGGGCCTAGAGTACGAGCAGTACTTC,CASSRGLEYEQYF
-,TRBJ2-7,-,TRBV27,TGTGCCAGCAGAGAGAGGAACTACGAGCAGTACTTC,CASRERNYEQYF
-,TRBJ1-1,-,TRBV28,TGTGCCAGCGGGAATTTGAACACTGAAGCTTTCTTT,CASGNLNTEAFF
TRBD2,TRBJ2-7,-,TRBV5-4,TGTGCCAGCAGCGGGACTAGCGGGAGGGCCGGGGAGCAGTACTTC,CASSGTSGRAGEQYF
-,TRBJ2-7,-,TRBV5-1,TGCGCCAGCAGCTTGGGCGTAGCCTACGAGCAGTACTTC,CASSLGVAYEQYF
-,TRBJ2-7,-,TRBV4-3,TGCGCCAGCAGCCCCTCAGGGCCAGGGGTCTACGAGCAGTACTTC,CASSPSGPGVYEQYF
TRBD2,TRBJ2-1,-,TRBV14,TGTGCCAGCAGCCAAGAGGGACGGGGGGACTACCGGGTCTTC,CASSQEGRGDYRVF
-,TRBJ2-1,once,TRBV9,TGTGCCAGCAGCGCTAGCGTTTACAATGAGCAGTTCTTC,CASSASVYNEQFF
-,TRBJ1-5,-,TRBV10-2,TGCGCCAGCAGTGAGTGGGGTCAGCCCCAGCATTTT,CASSEWGQPQHF
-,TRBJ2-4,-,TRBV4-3,TGCGCCAGCAGCCAAGATCCGAGGGGAGCCAAAAACATTCAGTACTTC,CASSQDPRGAKNIQYF
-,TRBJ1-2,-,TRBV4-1,TGCGCCAGCAGCCAAGATATTTATAGGGTACGCGGCTACACCTTC,CASSQDIYRVRGYTF
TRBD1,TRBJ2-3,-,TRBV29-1,TGCAGCGTGGCGAAATGGGACAGAAACACAGATACGCAGTATTTT,CSVAKWDRNTDTQYF
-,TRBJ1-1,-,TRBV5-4,TGTGCCAGCAGCGGGACACTTAACACTGAAGCTTTCTTT,CASSGTLNTEAFF
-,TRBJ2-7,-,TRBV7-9,TGTGCCAGCAGCTTAGATAGGGAGCAGTACTTC,CASSLDREQYF
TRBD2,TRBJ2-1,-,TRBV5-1,TGCGCCAGCAGCGCCTACGACCGACTAGCGGGAGTGGCCTACAATGAGCAGTTCTTC,CASSAYDRLAGVAYNEQFF
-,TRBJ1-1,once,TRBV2,TGTGCCAGCAGTGAAGCGACCAGGTCAGGGAATGGTGACACTGAAGCTTTCTTT,CASSEATRSGNGDTEAFF
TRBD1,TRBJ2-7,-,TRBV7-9,TGTGCCAGCAGCTTAGGACAGGGGGCGATGGACGAGCAGTACTTC,CASSLGQGAMDEQYF
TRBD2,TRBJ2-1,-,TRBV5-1,TGCGCCAGCAGCTCGATCATAGCGGGAGGGCCCTACAATGAGCAGTTCTTC,CASSSIIAGGPYNEQFF
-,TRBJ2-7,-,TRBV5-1,TGCGCCAGCAGCTTGGTGGCAACCTACGAGCAGTACTTC,CASSLVATYEQYF
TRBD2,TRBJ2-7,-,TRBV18,TGTGCCAGCTCACCACCCAGTCTAGCGGGTGCTTACGAGCAGTACTTC,CASSPPSLAGAYEQYF
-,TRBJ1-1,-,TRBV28,TGTGCCAGCGAGGGGTCTGCGAACACTGAAGCTTTCTTT,CASEGSANTEAFF
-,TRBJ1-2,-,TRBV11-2,TGTGCCAGCAGCCCCGGACAGCGCTATGGCTACACCTTC,CASSPGQRYGYTF
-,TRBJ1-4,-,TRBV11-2,TGTGCCAGCAGCCCTCTACAGGGACCTCGTGGGGAAAAACTGTTTTTT,CASSPLQGPRGEKLFF
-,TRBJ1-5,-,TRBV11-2,TGTGCCAGCAGCTTAGTCCCACAGAATCAGCCCCAGCATTTT,CASSLVPQNQPQHF
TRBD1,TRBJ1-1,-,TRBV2,TGTGCCAGCAGTGGACAGGGGTTCACTGAAGCTTTCTTT,CASSGQGFTEAFF
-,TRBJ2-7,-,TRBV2,TGTGCCAGCACACGAGGGACGCCCTACGAGCAGTACTTC,CASTRGTPYEQYF
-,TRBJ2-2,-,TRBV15,TGTGCCACCAGCAGAGGCGGGGTTACCGGGGAGCTGTTTTTT,CATSRGGVTGELFF
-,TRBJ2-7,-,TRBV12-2,TGTGCAAGTCGCCCTTCGGACGGTTCCTACGAGCAGTACTTC,CASRPSDGSYEQYF
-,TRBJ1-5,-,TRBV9,TGTGCCAGCAGCCCCGAGGGGCATCCCAATCAGCCCCAGCATTTT,CASSPEGHPNQPQHF
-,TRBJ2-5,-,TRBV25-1,TGTGCCAGCAGTGCTCTAGGGCTTTCTCAAGAGACCCAGTACTTC,CASSALGLSQETQYF
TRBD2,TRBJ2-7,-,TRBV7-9,TGTGCCAGCAGCCCCGGGAGGGACGACTACGAGCAGTACTTC,CASSPGRDDYEQYF
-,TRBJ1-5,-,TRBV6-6,TGTGCCAGCAGTTACGTGGGGGACAATCAGCCCCAGCATTTT,CASSYVGDNQPQHF
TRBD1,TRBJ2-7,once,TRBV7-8,TGTGCCAGCAGCCAAAGGACAGGGGGCTCCTACGAGCAGTACTTC,CASSQRTGGSYEQYF
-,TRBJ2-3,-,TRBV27,TGTGCCAGCAGAAAAACAGGAATTGGGACAGATACGCAGTATTTT,CASRKTGIGTDTQYF